A selection of T cell receptor beta chains follows, all from one sample in a study of human T cells and chemical hapten exposure. MiXCR, applied by TCRdb to the RACE reads, yields one record per CDR3 protein. The sample has fewer than 85,000 distinct CDR3 sequences, 8.6% seen once. Sequencing was performed on whole blood. The receptors come from a male donor in good health. Some clones in this sample may be carry-over from other donors' samples. Each CDR3 is given with its conserved first and last residue. Fields, in order: D gene, clone size, J gene, V gene, CDR3 DNA, CDR3 protein. The D gene is left open where the match is weak. Clone sizes are given selectively: once, few, many, or a class where the clone is expanded.

>NA|few|TRBJ2-2|TRBV2
TGTGCCAGCAGTGAATTGGGGGTAGCCGGGGAGCTGTTTTTT
CASSELGVAGELFF
>NA|NA|TRBJ2-7|TRBV14
TGTGCCAGCAGCCCTGGGGTCTACGAGCAGTACTTC
CASSPGVYEQYF
>TRBD1|many|TRBJ1-1|TRBV30
TGTGCCGGGGGACAGGGAATGGGTGAAGCTTTCTTT
CAGGQGMGEAFF
>TRBD1|NA|TRBJ2-5|TRBV12-3/TRBV12-4
TGTGCCAGCAGTTTGGGGACAGGGGGTTACCAAGAGACCCAGTACTTC
CASSLGTGGYQETQYF
>TRBD1|few|TRBJ2-1|TRBV12-3/TRBV12-4
TGTGCCAGCACCAAACAGGGACAGGGAGGGAGTGAGCAGTTCTTC
CASTKQGQGGSEQFF
>TRBD1|few|TRBJ2-2|TRBV7-9
TGTGCCAGCATTCTTACCGGGACAGGGTTGAACACCGGGGAGCTGTTTTTT
CASILTGTGLNTGELFF
>NA|few|TRBJ2-7|TRBV27
TGTGCCAGCAGTAGAGGACAAACCTACGAGCAGTACTTC
CASSRGQTYEQYF
>TRBD2|NA|TRBJ2-3|TRBV20-1
TGCAGTGCTAGCACTAGCGGCGGCACAGATACGCAGTATTTT
CSASTSGGTDTQYF
>TRBD1|NA|TRBJ2-7|TRBV5-1
TGCGCCAGCAGCTCGGGGACAGACTCCTACTACGAGCAGTACTTC
CASSSGTDSYYEQYF
>NA|NA|TRBJ2-6|TRBV7-9
TGTGCCAGCAGCTTAGGTCGGCAGGGAGACCCTAGCTCTGGGGCCAACGTCCTGACTTTC
CASSLGRQGDPSSGANVLTF
>NA|few|TRBJ2-1|TRBV4-3
TGCGCCAGCAGCCTAAGTCCGGGGCGAGGGGACCCTTACAATGAGCAGTTCTTC
CASSLSPGRGDPYNEQFF
>TRBD1|NA|TRBJ1-4|TRBV12-3/TRBV12-4
TGTGCCAGCAGTTTAACCCCACAGGGGGCGGGTGAAAAACTGTTTTTT
CASSLTPQGAGEKLFF
>NA|many|TRBJ1-1|TRBV6-6
TGTGCCAGCAGTATGGGGACGGTCACTGAAGCTTTCTTT
CASSMGTVTEAFF
>TRBD1|few|TRBJ2-1|TRBV6-5
TGTGCCAGCAGTCCGGGACAGCCACTTGAGCAGTTCTTC
CASSPGQPLEQFF
>NA|NA|TRBJ2-5|TRBV7-9
TGTGCCAGCAGCTTAAGCAGGGAAATCCCCCAAGAGACCCAGTACTTC
CASSLSREIPQETQYF
>NA|once|TRBJ2-6|TRBV15
TGTGCCACCAGCATTCCAAGTGCCAACGTCCTGACTTTC
CATSIPSANVLTF
>TRBD1|NA|TRBJ2-3|TRBV6-5
TGTGCCAGCAGCCCGGGACAGGCCAGAGATACGCAGTATTTT
CASSPGQARDTQYF
>NA|few|TRBJ1-2|TRBV5-1
TGCGCCAGCAGCCTGGGATCCATCTTTGGCTACACCTTC
CASSLGSIFGYTF
>TRBD2|many|TRBJ2-3|TRBV5-1
TGCGCCAGCAGCCGGGGACTAGCGAACCCAGATACGCAGTATTTT
CASSRGLANPDTQYF
>NA|few|TRBJ2-1|TRBV3-1
TGTGCCAGCAGTCCAAACTCTCTAGGAATCCAGTTCTTC
CASSPNSLGIQFF
>TRBD2|NA|TRBJ2-3|TRBV20-1
TGCAGTGCCCGTAGCGGGAGAAGAGATACGCAGTATTTT
CSARSGRRDTQYF
>TRBD2|once|TRBJ2-1|TRBV27
TGTGCCAGCAGATCTAGCGGGGGGCCTTACAATGAGCAGTTCTTC
CASRSSGGPYNEQFF
>TRBD2|NA|TRBJ2-1|TRBV12-3/TRBV12-4
TGTGCCAGCAGTTCGACGGGACTAGCGGCGGATGAGCAGTTCTTC
CASSSTGLAADEQFF
>NA|NA|TRBJ1-1|TRBV2
TGTGCCAGCAGTGAGCAGGTACACACTGAAGCTTTCTTT
CASSEQVHTEAFF
>TRBD1|NA|TRBJ1-2|TRBV20-1
TGCAGTGCTAGGACAGGGGGCCTTGGCTACACCTTC
CSARTGGLGYTF
>NA|many|TRBJ2-2|TRBV10-2
TGCGCCAGCAGTACGAGCGGCGAAGGCACCGGGGAGCTGTTTTTT
CASSTSGEGTGELFF
>NA|NA|TRBJ2-1|TRBV11-3
TGTGCCAGCAGCACAGAGGGGAGACACAATGAGCAGTTCTTC
CASSTEGRHNEQFF
>NA|many|TRBJ2-7|TRBV3-1
TGTGCCAGCAGCCCCTCGAGGGGGGAGCAGTACTTC
CASSPSRGEQYF
>NA|many|TRBJ1-5|TRBV5-6
TGTGCCAGCAGCTTGTCTTATAGCAATCAGCCCCAGCATTTT
CASSLSYSNQPQHF
>NA|few|TRBJ1-1|TRBV20-1
TGCAGTGCTAGAAGGGGCCAAGAAGGTTTCTTT
CSARRGQEGFF
>TRBD1|many|TRBJ1-1|TRBV12-3/TRBV12-4
TGTGCCAGCAGCCTGACAGGGGGCTATACTGAAGCTTTCTTT
CASSLTGGYTEAFF
>NA|NA|TRBJ2-5|TRBV2
TGTGCCAGCAGTGAAGCGCAGTCTAGAAATTTC
CASSEAQSRNF
>NA|many|TRBJ1-1|TRBV10-3
TGTGCCATCAGTGCTTTGGGCGAAGCTTTCTTT
CAISALGEAFF
>NA|many|TRBJ2-6|TRBV7-6
TGTGCCAGCAGCCTGGACAGCCCCTCTGGGGCCAACGTCCTGACTTTC
CASSLDSPSGANVLTF
>TRBD1|many|TRBJ1-5|TRBV3-1
TGTGCCAGCAGCTTCCGACAGGGTCGCAATCAGCCCCAGCATTTT
CASSFRQGRNQPQHF
>NA|few|TRBJ2-7|TRBV10-3
TGTGCCATCAGTGTGCAAGGACAGAGCTCCTACGAGCAGTACTTC
CAISVQGQSSYEQYF
>NA|many|TRBJ2-2|TRBV5-4
TGTGCCAGCAGCTTGGCCCAGGAGGGGCCGCCCGGGGAGCTGTTTTTT
CASSLAQEGPPGELFF
>NA|few|TRBJ2-2|TRBV12-3/TRBV12-4
TGTGCCAGCAGCTATGAGTTCTTGGGGGCTGGTACCGGGGAGCTGTTTTTT
CASSYEFLGAGTGELFF
>NA|many|TRBJ1-5|TRBV12-3/TRBV12-4
TGTGCCAGCAGTTTAGGCGGGCGGCAGCCCCAGCATTTT
CASSLGGRQPQHF
>NA|few|TRBJ1-6|TRBV4-2
TGTGCCAGCAGCCAAATGGAAGAGGGGTTGAATAATTCACCCCTCCACTTT
CASSQMEEGLNNSPLHF
>NA|few|TRBJ1-1|TRBV6-5
TGTGCCAGCAGAGTCTCCGGGACCCAGAACACTGAAGCTTTCTTT
CASRVSGTQNTEAFF
>TRBD2|NA|TRBJ2-2|TRBV7-3
TGTGCCAGCAGCCCCCGCGGGGGGGCCTCGAACACCGGGGAGCTGTTTTTT
CASSPRGGASNTGELFF
>NA|few|TRBJ2-1|TRBV6-2/TRBV6-3
TGTGCCAGCAGTTACTCGACACCTGGGGGGCCCTACAATGAGCAGTTCTTC
CASSYSTPGGPYNEQFF
>NA|few|TRBJ2-3|TRBV27
TGTGCCAGCAGTTTATCCTCCTTCCGGGACACCAGCACAGATACGCAGTATTTT
CASSLSSFRDTSTDTQYF
>TRBD1|NA|TRBJ1-1|TRBV6-1
TGTGCCAGCCGAAAGACAGGGATGAACACTGAAGCTTTCTTT
CASRKTGMNTEAFF
>NA|NA|TRBJ1-1|TRBV5-4
TGTGCCAGCAGCTTGTGGCAGGGGATGGTCGCTGAAGCTTTCTTT
CASSLWQGMVAEAFF
>NA|NA|TRBJ2-7|TRBV20-1
TGCAGTGCTGTTGGGACGGGAGAAAAAGGGCTGTACTTC
CSAVGTGEKGLYF
>NA|few|TRBJ1-1|TRBV7-2
TGTGCCAGCAGCTTAGTGTCAGGGGTGGGGAACGAAGCTTTCTTT
CASSLVSGVGNEAFF
>NA|few|TRBJ2-3|TRBV14
TGTGCCAGCAGCCAGGCAGATACGCAGTATTTT
CASSQADTQYF
>NA|many|TRBJ2-3|TRBV7-2
TGTGCCAGCAGCGAAAAAGGCACAGATACGCAGTATTTT
CASSEKGTDTQYF
>NA|NA|TRBJ2-1|TRBV7-2
TGTGCCAGCAGCTTACGAAATCGGAGGTCCTACAATGAGCAGTTCTTC
CASSLRNRRSYNEQFF